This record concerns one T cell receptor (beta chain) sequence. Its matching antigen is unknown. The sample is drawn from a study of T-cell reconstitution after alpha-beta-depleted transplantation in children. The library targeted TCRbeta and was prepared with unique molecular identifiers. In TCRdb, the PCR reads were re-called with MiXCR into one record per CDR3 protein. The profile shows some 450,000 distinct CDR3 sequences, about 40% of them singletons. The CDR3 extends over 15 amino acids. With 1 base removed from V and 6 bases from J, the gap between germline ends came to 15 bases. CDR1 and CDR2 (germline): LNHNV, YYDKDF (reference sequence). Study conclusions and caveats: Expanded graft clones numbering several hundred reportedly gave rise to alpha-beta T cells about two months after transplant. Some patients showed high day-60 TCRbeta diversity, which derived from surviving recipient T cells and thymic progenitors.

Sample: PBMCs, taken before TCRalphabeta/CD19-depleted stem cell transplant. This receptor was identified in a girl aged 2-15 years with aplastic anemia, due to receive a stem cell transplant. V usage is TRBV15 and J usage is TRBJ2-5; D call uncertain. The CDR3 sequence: CATSRVATSKKTQYF. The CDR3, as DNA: TGTGCCACCAGCAGAGTAGCCACCTCAAAGAAGACCCAGTACTTC.